This T cell receptor beta chain was sequenced for a study of shared clonotypes between healthy human individuals. Across the study: The plates for each donor numbered three CD4 naive, three CD4 memory, two CD8 naive and one CD8 memory.

Together with CD45RO+ cells, CCR7-negative CD45RA+ TemRA cells were included in CD8 memory. Some clones are missing from TCRdb's copy, which holds only in-frame ones; the method was immunoSEQ multiplex PCR. Of approximately 640,000 clones in the sample, roughly 91% were seen once. CDR3 size: 17 residues. Trimming shortened V by 4 bases and J by 0 bases, and 14 bases separated the two germline ends. The germline CDR1 and CDR2 sequences are SGDLS and YYNGEE. This TCR came from a man younger than 30 in good health. Some clones in this sample may be carry-over from other donors' samples. V is TRBV9 and J is TRBJ2-6; TRBD1 or TRBD2 may be the D gene (5 bases each). The source material was memory CD8+ T cells from PBMCs. The subset was: CD45RO+ cells pooled with CCR7-negative TemRA cells. Here the CDR3 reads CASSKRDGLSGANVLTF. The CDR3, as DNA: TGTGCCAGCAGCAAACGGGACGGCCTCTCTGGGGCCAACGTCCTGACTTTC.